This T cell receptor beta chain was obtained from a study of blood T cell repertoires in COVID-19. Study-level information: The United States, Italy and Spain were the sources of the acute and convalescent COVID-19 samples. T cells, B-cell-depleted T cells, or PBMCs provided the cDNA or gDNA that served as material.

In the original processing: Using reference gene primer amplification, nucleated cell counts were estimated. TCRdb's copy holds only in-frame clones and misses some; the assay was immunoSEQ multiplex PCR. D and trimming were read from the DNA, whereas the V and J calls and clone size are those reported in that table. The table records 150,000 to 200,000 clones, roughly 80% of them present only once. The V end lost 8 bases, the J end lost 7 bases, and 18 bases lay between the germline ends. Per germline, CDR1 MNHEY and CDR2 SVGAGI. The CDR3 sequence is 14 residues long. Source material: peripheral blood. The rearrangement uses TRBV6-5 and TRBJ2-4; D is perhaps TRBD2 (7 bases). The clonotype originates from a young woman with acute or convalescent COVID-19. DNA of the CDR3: TGTGCCAGCCGTCGGGGGGCGGCCGCTAACATTCAGTACTTC. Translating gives CASRRGAAANIQYF.